These 7 T cell receptor beta chains were sequenced from one sample in a study of blood T cell repertoires in COVID-19. Sequencing used immunoSEQ multiplex PCR; TCRdb keeps in-frame clones, though not all of them. This repertoire shows about 100,000 clones, around four fifths found once; its top ten account for roughly 13%. The sequenced sample was peripheral blood. These receptors all come from a man over 45 with active or convalescent COVID-19.

A few counts support this clone. The chain couples TRBV7-8 to TRBJ2-7, with D maybe TRBD1 (6 bases). This CDR3 comprises 13 residues. V lost 0 bases and J lost 6, with 9 bases in between. The germline V gene has CDR1 SGHVS and CDR2 FQNEAQ. This CDR3 reads CASSLAQGLEQYF. The DNA for the CDR3 is TGTGCCAGCAGCTTAGCGCAGGGGCTCGAGCAGTACTTC.

The chain couples TRBV19 to TRBJ2-5; 7 bases line up with TRBD1. Per the germline V gene, CDR1 is LNHDA and CDR2 is SQIVND (reference sequence). V was pared by 4 bases and J by 5 bases, with 7 bases of the junction left unmatched. The CDR3 is 14 amino acids. In DNA form, the CDR3 reads TGTGCCAGTAGTAAAGGGGGCGCCAGGGAGACCCAGTACTTC. This encodes CASSKGGARETQYF.

The chain joins TRBV7-9 to TRBJ2-3, with 10 bases fitting TRBD2. CDR3 length equals 16 residues. The V gene's germline CDR1 is SEHNR and CDR2 FQNEAQ (reference sequence). With V trimmed by 5 bases and J by 2 bases, 7 bases remained unmatched. CDR3 region: CASSAGLADLTDTQYF. CDR3 coding DNA: TGTGCCAGCAGCGCCGGACTAGCGGATCTCACAGATACGCAGTATTTT.

Only a few counts were recorded for this clone. The genes are TRBV7-2 and TRBJ1-5; possibly TRBD1 for D (6 bases). Germline CDR1 and CDR2: SGHTA and FQGNSA. The germline V and J ends were trimmed by 5 bases and 2 bases, with 16 bases remaining between them. The CDR3 runs to 16 residues. The CDR3 reads CASSPLTGYGNQPQHF. The DNA for the CDR3 is TGTGCCAGCAGCCCTTTAACAGGGTACGGCAATCAGCCCCAGCATTTT.

The J gene is TRBJ1-5, the V gene TRBV6-5; TRBD1 agrees at 8 bases. V was clipped by 4 bases and J by 8 bases; unmatched bases: 10. The CDR3 length is 15 residues. CDR1 and CDR2 from the germline V gene are MNHEY and SVGAGI. The CDR3 protein is CASSSSDRVAKPQHF. CDR3 coding DNA: TGTGCCAGCAGTTCGTCGGACAGGGTCGCTAAGCCCCAGCATTTT.

This clone was counted a single time. This chain uses TRBV5-6 with TRBJ2-2; 7 nucleotides match TRBD2. In germline, CDR1 is SGHDT, CDR2 YYEEEE. CDR3 length: 14 amino acids. The V and J ends lost 6 bases and 6 bases, in that order; junction bases with no gene match: 8. As DNA, the CDR3 is TGTGCCAGCACAGACGCGGGAGCGTCCGGGGAGCTGTTTTTT. This sequence encodes CASTDAGASGELFF.

The rearrangement links TRBV2 to TRBJ1-5, with a tentative D call TRBD1 (6 bases). This CDR3 is built from 13 residues. Trimming cost V 6 bases and J 2 bases, with 8 bases left between them. Germline assignment: CDR1 SNHLY and CDR2 FYNNEI. The CDR3 loop is CASRRTGNQPQHF. The CDR3 DNA follows: TGTGCCAGCAGGCGGACAGGCAATCAGCCCCAGCATTTT.